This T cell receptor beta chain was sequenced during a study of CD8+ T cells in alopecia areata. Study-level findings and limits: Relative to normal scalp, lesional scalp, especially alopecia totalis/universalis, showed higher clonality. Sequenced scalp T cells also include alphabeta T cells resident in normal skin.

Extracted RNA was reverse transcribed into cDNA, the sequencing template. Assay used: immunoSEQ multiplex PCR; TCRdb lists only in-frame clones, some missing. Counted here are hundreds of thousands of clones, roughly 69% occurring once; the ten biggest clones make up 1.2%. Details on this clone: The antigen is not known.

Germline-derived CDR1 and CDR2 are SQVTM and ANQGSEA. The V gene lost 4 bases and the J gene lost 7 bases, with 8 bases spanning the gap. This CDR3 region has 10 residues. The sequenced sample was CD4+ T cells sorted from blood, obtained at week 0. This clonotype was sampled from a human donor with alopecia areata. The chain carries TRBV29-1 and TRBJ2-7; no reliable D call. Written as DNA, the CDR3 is TGCAGCGTTGTAGACAATGAGCAGTACTTC. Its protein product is CSVVDNEQYF.